These 27 T cell receptor beta chains originate from one sample sequenced in a study of shared clonotypes between healthy human individuals. Clones were read by immunoSEQ multiplex PCR, and TCRdb kept only the in-frame ones, dropping some. The data hold over 2 million clones, with approximately 95% observed a single time. Input material: naive CD4+ T cells sorted from blood. The subset here: CD45RA+ positively selected. The source of these receptors is a man between 18 and 29 years old in good health.

This CDR3 reads CAWSLQGSTEAFF. The CDR3 DNA follows: TGTGCCTGGAGCCTACAGGGCAGCACTGAAGCTTTCTTT. The chain has TRBV30 and TRBJ1-1, with a possible D match to TRBD1 (6 bases). Germline values: CDR1 GTSNPN, CDR2 SVGIG (reference sequence). The length of the CDR3 is 13 residues. Deletions cut 3 bases from V and 4 bases from J, with 12 bases between.

V and J are TRBV7-2 and TRBJ2-3, with D tentatively TRBD1 (5 bases). V was shortened by 7 bases and J by 0 bases, with 11 bases between the two germline ends. This CDR3 has 14 amino acids. Per the germline V gene, CDR1 is SGHTA and CDR2 is FQGNSA. The CDR3 is CASTQGFSTDTQYF. In DNA, the CDR3 is TGTGCCAGCACCCAGGGTTTTAGCACAGATACGCAGTATTTT.

This chain links TRBV19 with TRBJ1-6, with D unresolved. The CDR3 extends over 13 amino acids. V lost 1 base and J lost 14, with 12 bases in between. CDR1 is LNHDA, CDR2 SQIVND, per germline (reference sequence). The CDR3 nucleotides read TGTGCCAGTAGTATAGGTACAGTTCCGGCCCTCCACTTT. Its translation: CASSIGTVPALHF.

The chain links TRBV7-9 to TRBJ1-5; D is unresolved. This CDR3 has 17 amino acids. V was trimmed by 6 bases and J by 2 bases, leaving 20 bases between them. Germline V CDR1 and CDR2: SEHNR, FQNEAQ (reference sequence). CDR3 in DNA: TGTGCCAGCAGTTCGAACTTTAGGAGGGTCGGCAATCAGCCCCAGCATTTT. Translation gives CASSSNFRRVGNQPQHF. Looking up the rest from reference TRBV7-9 and TRBJ1-5 gives the full variable domain: DTGVSQNPRHKITKRGQNVTFRCDPISEHNRLYWYRQTLGQGPEFLTYFQNEAQLEKSRLLSDRFSAERPKGSFSTLEIQRTEQGDSAMYLCASSSNFRRVGNQPQHFGDGTRLSIL.

The sample holds a few counts of this clone. The V call is TRBV19, the J call TRBJ1-6; tentatively, D is TRBD1 (5 bases). Looked up from germline, CDR1 is LNHDA and CDR2 is SQIVND (reference sequence). Trimming removed 5 bases at V and 6 bases at J, with 17 bases between. The CDR3 spans 16 residues. CDR3 bases: TGTGCCAGTAGTCTCCCCTCGGGACGGTTTAATTCACCCCTCCACTTT. Protein sequence: CASSLPSGRFNSPLHF.

The chain couples TRBV7-9 to TRBJ2-3, with 9 bases identical to TRBD2. The junction had 7 bases not matched to a gene; V was cut back by 5 bases and J by 4 bases. CDR3 size: 15 residues. The germline gives CDR1 SEHNR, CDR2 FQNEAQ (reference sequence). In DNA form, the CDR3 reads TGTGCCAGCAGCCCCATCGCGGGGGGGCCAGATACGCAGTATTTT. Amino acids: CASSPIAGGPDTQYF.

The table lists this clone with a count of one. The chain recombines TRBV5-1 with TRBJ2-7; TRBD1 matches 7 bases. V lost 4 bases, J lost 7 bases, and 14 bases stayed unmatched. The germline V gene encodes CDR1 SGHRS and CDR2 YFSETQ. The CDR3 sequence is 15 residues long. The CDR3 loop is CASSRLTGAEGEQYF. As DNA, the CDR3 is TGCGCCAGCAGCCGGCTTACAGGGGCGGAAGGGGAGCAGTACTTC. The full variable domain, with the rest looked up from reference TRBV5-1 and TRBJ2-7, is KAGVTQTPRYLIKTRGQQVTLSCSPISGHRSVSWYQQTPGQGLQFLFEYFSETQRNKGNFPGRFSGRQFSNSRSEMNVSTLELGDSALYLCASSRLTGAEGEQYFGPGTRLTVT.

The chain combines TRBV5-6 with TRBJ2-5; D remains ambiguous. The CDR3 sequence is 16 residues long. The germline V gene encodes CDR1 SGHDT and CDR2 YYEEEE. Trimming left V 5 bases short and J 1 base short, with 18 bases between. The DNA for the CDR3 is TGTGCCAGCAGTGAGCTAGGGTATACACCCCAAGAGACCCAGTACTTC. Protein product: CASSELGYTPQETQYF.

This clone was found once. Other DNA sequences in the sample encode the same CDR3. The V and J genes are TRBV2 and TRBJ1-2; D might be TRBD1 (5 bases). Germline V gives CDR1 SNHLY, CDR2 FYNNEI. The CDR3 sequence is 13 residues long. With 3 bases removed from V and 1 base from J, the gap between germline ends came to 6 bases. The CDR3 loop is CASSEGRNYGYTF. As DNA, the CDR3 is TGTGCCAGCAGTGAGGGGCGTAACTATGGCTACACCTTC.

The rearrangement joins TRBV28 to TRBJ1-1; no reliable D call. This CDR3 has 14 residues. The V gene lost 5 bases and the J gene lost 3 bases, with 13 bases spanning the gap. Germline V gene sequence: CDR1 MDHEN, CDR2 SYDVKM. CDR3 nucleotides: TGTGCCAGCAGTCCTTGGGCCGGGGACACTGAAGCTTTCTTT. Translating it yields CASSPWAGDTEAFF.

The V and J genes are TRBV29-1 and TRBJ2-5; no firm D call. V lost 7 bases, J lost 4 bases, and 19 bases lay in between. The length of the CDR3 is 14 residues. Per germline, CDR1 SQVTM and CDR2 ANQGSEA. The chain's CDR3 is CSGIVEEEGETQYF. The DNA for the CDR3 is TGCAGCGGGATAGTTGAAGAGGAAGGAGAGACCCAGTACTTC.

This clone was seen a few times. The V and J genes are TRBV29-1 and TRBJ1-1; D remains ambiguous. The CDR3 spans 15 residues. Germline lookup yields CDR1 SQVTM and CDR2 ANQGSEA. The V and J ends lost 7 bases and 8 bases respectively, with 26 bases between them. CDR3 sequence: CSARKSGPELIEAFF. DNA for the CDR3: TGCAGCGCCAGAAAGTCCGGGCCTGAACTGATCGAAGCTTTCTTT. Filled out from reference TRBV29-1 and TRBJ1-1, the complete variable domain reads SAVISQKPSRDICQRGTSLTIQCQVDSQVTMMFWYRQQPGQSLTLIATANQGSEATYESGFVIDKFPISRPNLTFSTLTVSNMSPEDSSIYLCSARKSGPELIEAFFGQGTRLTVV.

This clone was counted once. The chain combines TRBV29-1 with TRBJ2-1; D ambiguous. From germline, CDR1 is SQVTM and CDR2 ANQGSEA. Trimming stripped 0 bases from V and 15 bases from J, with 18 bases between. The CDR3 runs 13 residues. The CDR3 coding sequence is TGCAGCGTTGAAGATACCGCCGGTGGATCTGCGTTCTTC. Amino acids: CSVEDTAGGSAFF.

The chain has TRBV5-1 and TRBJ1-6, with D unclear. V gave up 0 bases and J gave up 9 bases, with 13 bases separating them. This CDR3 has 15 amino acids. CDR1 is SGHRS and CDR2 is YFSETQ in the germline V gene. CDR3 loop: CASSLGGQMRSPLHF. CDR3 nucleotides: TGCGCCAGCAGCTTGGGAGGTCAGATGCGTTCACCCCTCCACTTT.

V is TRBV6-5 and J is TRBJ2-1, with 8 bases lining up with TRBD1. Germline lookup yields CDR1 MNHEY and CDR2 SVGAGI. Trimming at V came to 6 bases and at J to 8 bases, leaving 12 bases not matched to a gene. CDR3 size: 15 residues. The CDR3 protein is CASRPSGTGRYEQFF. CDR3 in DNA: TGTGCCAGCAGGCCCTCCGGGACAGGTCGGTATGAGCAGTTCTTC.

J is TRBJ2-1 and V is TRBV29-1, with D possibly matching TRBD2 (6 bases). In germline, CDR1 is SQVTM, CDR2 ANQGSEA. V was cut by 7 bases and J by 7 bases, with 14 bases left in between. The CDR3 is made up of 12 amino acids. The CDR3 region has the DNA TGCAGCGCCATCCGAGGGAGGAATGAGCAGTTCTTC. Translated, it gives CSAIRGRNEQFF.

This chain uses TRBV5-4 with TRBJ1-2; TRBD1 matches 8 bases. J lost 4 bases, V lost 4 bases, and 9 bases had no gene match. Germline V gene data show CDR1 as SGHNT and CDR2 as YYREEE (reference sequence). The CDR3 has 15 amino acids. The CDR3 coding sequence is TGTGCCAGCAGCGTGGACAGGGCGGGGATCTATGGCTACACCTTC. Its translation: CASSVDRAGIYGYTF.

Points on this clone: The same CDR3 also results from other DNA sequences found in this sample. V is TRBV7-9 and J is TRBJ2-1; weak D call: TRBD2 (5 bases). V gave up 5 bases and J gave up 0 bases, with 11 bases separating them. This CDR3 is built from 15 residues. Germline lookup yields CDR1 SEHNR and CDR2 FQNEAQ (reference sequence). The CDR3 protein is CASSARGSSYNEQFF. Written as DNA, the CDR3 is TGTGCCAGCAGCGCCCGGGGTAGCTCCTACAATGAGCAGTTCTTC.

The rearrangement uses TRBV2 and TRBJ1-4; 7 nucleotides line up with TRBD1. The CDR3 runs to 21 residues. Germline CDR1 is SNHLY and CDR2 is FYNNEI. Trimming took 6 bases from V and 2 from J; bases not matched to a gene: 24. The CDR3 region has the DNA TGTGCCAGCAGCGTCCACCTATACTCCCAACAGGGGCGAGGGACTAATGAAAAACTGTTTTTT. Amino acids: CASSVHLYSQQGRGTNEKLFF.

The chain combines TRBV19 with TRBJ1-1; no firm D call. Trimming removed 6 bases from V and 7 bases from J, with 9 bases in between. Germline V lookup: CDR1 LNHDA, CDR2 SQIVND (reference sequence). The CDR3 spans 11 residues. This CDR3 is CASRLGNEAFF. DNA of the CDR3: TGTGCCAGTAGGTTGGGGAATGAAGCTTTCTTT. Complete variable domain (other parts from reference TRBV19 and TRBJ1-1): DGGITQSPKYLFRKEGQNVTLSCEQNLNHDAMYWYRQDPGQGLRLIYYSQIVNDFQKGDIAEGYSVSREKKESFPLTVTSAQKNPTAFYLCASRLGNEAFFGQGTRLTVV.

This chain links TRBV6-5 with TRBJ1-5; 9 bases align to TRBD1. Germline CDR1 MNHEY, CDR2 SVGAGI. This CDR3 has 15 residues. Losses at the gene ends were 6 bases for V and 4 bases for J; bases not matched to a gene: 7. The CDR3 spells CASSPGTGFNQPQHF. The CDR3 DNA sequence: TGTGCCAGCAGCCCTGGGACAGGGTTTAATCAGCCCCAGCATTTT.

The V gene is TRBV7-2, the J gene TRBJ1-1; D remains ambiguous. The CDR3 contains 13 residues. The V end was cut by 5 bases, the J end by 1 base, with 8 bases between. The V gene's germline CDR1 is SGHTA and CDR2 FQGNSA. This chain's CDR3 is CASSKATNTEAFF. The DNA of the CDR3 is TGTGCCAGCAGCAAAGCCACGAACACTGAAGCTTTCTTT.

This chain connects TRBV6-1 to TRBJ1-2, with 10 bases lining up with TRBD1. J gave up 4 bases and V 0 bases, and 2 bases lay outside the gene matches. The CDR3 is 15 amino acids. The germline gives CDR1 MNHNS, CDR2 SASEGT. CDR3 amino acids: CASSEAGTGVYGYTF. DNA of the CDR3: TGTGCCAGCAGTGAAGCCGGGACAGGGGTCTATGGCTACACCTTC.

This chain joins TRBV5-1 and TRBJ2-3; D ambiguous. Germline loops: CDR1 SGHRS, CDR2 YFSETQ. V dropped 7 bases and J dropped 5 bases, with 8 bases sitting between them. The CDR3 is made up of 11 amino acids. The CDR3 region is CASAYGDTQYF. The CDR3 DNA is TGCGCCAGCGCTTACGGAGATACGCAGTATTTT.

This chain joins TRBV2 and TRBJ1-5; no clear D gene. Per germline, CDR1 SNHLY and CDR2 FYNNEI. V lost 6 bases, J lost 5 bases, and 14 bases lay in between. The CDR3 extends over 14 amino acids. CDR3 in DNA: TGTGCCAGCAGCTCGGATGTAACTTATCAGCCCCAGCATTTT. Residues: CASSSDVTYQPQHF.

This sequence joins TRBV5-4 and TRBJ2-7; 8 nucleotides agree with TRBD1. Germline CDR1 is SGHNT and CDR2 is YYREEE (reference sequence). J lost 2 bases, V lost 4 bases, and 5 bases had no gene match. The CDR3 has 14 amino acids. DNA of the CDR3: TGTGCCAGCAGCCACCGGGACAGGCCCTACGAGCAGTACTTC. This translates into CASSHRDRPYEQYF.

The chain has TRBV6-4 and TRBJ2-1; D possibly matches TRBD1 or TRBD2 (5 bases each). Per germline, CDR1 MRHNA and CDR2 SNTAGT. CDR3 length equals 13 residues. The ends were cut back, 6 bases at V and 10 bases at J, with 16 bases in the middle. The DNA for the CDR3 is TGTGCCAGCAGCGCACTAGGGCAGGGAGAGCAGTTCTTC. This translates into CASSALGQGEQFF.